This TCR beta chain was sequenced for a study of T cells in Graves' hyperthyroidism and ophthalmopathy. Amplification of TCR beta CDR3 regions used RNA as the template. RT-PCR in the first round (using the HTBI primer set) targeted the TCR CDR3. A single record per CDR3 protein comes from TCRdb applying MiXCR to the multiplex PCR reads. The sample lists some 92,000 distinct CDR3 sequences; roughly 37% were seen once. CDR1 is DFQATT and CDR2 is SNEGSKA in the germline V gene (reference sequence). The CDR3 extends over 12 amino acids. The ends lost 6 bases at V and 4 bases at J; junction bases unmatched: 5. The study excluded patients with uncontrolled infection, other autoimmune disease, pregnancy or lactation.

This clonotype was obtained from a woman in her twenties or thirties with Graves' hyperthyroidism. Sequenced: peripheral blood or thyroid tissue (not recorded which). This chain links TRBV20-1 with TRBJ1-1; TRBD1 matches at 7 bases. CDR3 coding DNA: TGCAGTGCGAGACAGGGTTCCACTGAAGCTTTCTTT. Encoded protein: CSARQGSTEAFF.